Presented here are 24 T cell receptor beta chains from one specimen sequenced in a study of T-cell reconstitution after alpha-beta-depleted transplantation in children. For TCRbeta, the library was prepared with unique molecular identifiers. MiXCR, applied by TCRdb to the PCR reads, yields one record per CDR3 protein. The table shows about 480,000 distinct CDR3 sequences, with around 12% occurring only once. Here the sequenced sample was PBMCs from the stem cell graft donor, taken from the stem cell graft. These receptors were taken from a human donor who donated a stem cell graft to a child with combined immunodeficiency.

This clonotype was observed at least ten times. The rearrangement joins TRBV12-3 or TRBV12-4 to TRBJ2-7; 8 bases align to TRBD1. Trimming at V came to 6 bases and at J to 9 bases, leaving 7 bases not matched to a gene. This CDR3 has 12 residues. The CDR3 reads CASRDRDLGQYF. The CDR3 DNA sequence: TGTGCCAGCAGGGACAGGGATCTGGGGCAGTACTTC.

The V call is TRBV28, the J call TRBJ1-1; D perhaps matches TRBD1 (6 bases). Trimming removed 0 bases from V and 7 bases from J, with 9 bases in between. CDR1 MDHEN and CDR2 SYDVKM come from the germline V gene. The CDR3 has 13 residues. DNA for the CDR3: TGTGCCAGCAGTTTATGGGGGGCCCTTGAAGCTTTCTTT. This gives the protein CASSLWGALEAFF.

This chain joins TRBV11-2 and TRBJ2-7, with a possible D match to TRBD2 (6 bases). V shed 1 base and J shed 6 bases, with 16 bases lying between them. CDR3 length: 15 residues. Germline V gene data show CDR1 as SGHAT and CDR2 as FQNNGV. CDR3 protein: CASSLVSQGAGEQYF. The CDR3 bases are TGTGCCAGCAGCTTAGTATCTCAGGGAGCGGGCGAGCAGTACTTC.

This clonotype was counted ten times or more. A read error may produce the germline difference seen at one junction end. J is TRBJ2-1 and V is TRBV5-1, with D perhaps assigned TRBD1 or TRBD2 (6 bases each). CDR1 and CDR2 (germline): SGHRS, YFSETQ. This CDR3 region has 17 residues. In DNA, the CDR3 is TGCGCCTGCAGGTTGACGTACCGGGGGCGCTCTTACAATGAGCAGTTCTTC. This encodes CACRLTYRGRSYNEQFF.

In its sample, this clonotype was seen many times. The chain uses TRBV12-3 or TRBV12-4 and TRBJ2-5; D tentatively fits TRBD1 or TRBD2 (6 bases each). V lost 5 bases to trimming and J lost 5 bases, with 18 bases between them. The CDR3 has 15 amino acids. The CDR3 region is CASSPRGDQGETQYF. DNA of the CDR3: TGTGCCAGCAGTCCGAGGGGGGATCAGGGGGAGACCCAGTACTTC.

The CDR3 sequence is CASSAGHRLNTEAFF. CDR3 nucleotides: TGTGCCAGCAGCGCGGGACACCGGTTGAACACTGAAGCTTTCTTT. The chain employs TRBV11-3 and TRBJ1-1; D possibly corresponds to TRBD1 (6 bases). Per germline, CDR1 SGHNT and CDR2 YENEEA. This CDR3 region has 15 residues. Trimming pared 5 bases from V and 0 bases from J, leaving 13 bases between.

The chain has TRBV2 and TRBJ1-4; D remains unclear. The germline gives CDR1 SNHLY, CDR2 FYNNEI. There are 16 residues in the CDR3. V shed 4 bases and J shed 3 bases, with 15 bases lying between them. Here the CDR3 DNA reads TGTGCCAGCAGTGGAGGCAGCTGGCTCCCTAATGAAAAACTGTTTTTT. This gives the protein CASSGGSWLPNEKLFF.

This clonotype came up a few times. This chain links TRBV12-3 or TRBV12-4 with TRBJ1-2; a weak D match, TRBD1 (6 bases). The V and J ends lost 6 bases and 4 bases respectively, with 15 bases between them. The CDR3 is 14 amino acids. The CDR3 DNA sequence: TGTGCCAGCAGCGGACAGCCGGGGGGCTATGGCTACACCTTC. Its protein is CASSGQPGGYGYTF.

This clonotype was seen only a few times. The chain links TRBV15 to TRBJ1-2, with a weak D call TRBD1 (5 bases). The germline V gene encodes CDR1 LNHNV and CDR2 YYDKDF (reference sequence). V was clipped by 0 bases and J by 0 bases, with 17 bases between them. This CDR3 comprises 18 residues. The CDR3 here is CATSRDRVGGRANYGYTF. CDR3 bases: TGTGCCACCAGCAGAGATCGGGTAGGCGGCAGGGCTAACTATGGCTACACCTTC.

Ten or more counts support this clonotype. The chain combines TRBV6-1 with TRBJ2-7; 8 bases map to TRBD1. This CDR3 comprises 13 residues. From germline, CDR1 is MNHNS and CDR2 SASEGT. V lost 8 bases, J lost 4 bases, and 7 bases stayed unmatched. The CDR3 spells CASRRTGWYEQYF. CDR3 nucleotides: TGTGCCAGCCGTCGGACAGGGTGGTACGAGCAGTACTTC.

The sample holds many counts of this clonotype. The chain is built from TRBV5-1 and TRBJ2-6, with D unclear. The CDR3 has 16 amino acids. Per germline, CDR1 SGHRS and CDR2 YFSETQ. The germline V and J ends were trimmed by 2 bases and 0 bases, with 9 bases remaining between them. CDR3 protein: CASSLDANSGANVLTF. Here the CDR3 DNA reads TGCGCCAGCAGCTTAGACGCGAACTCTGGGGCCAACGTCCTGACTTTC.

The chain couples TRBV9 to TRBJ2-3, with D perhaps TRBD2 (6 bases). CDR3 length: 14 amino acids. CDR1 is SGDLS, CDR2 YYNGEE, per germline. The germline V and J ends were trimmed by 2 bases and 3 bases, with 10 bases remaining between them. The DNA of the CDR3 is TGTGCCAGCAGCGTCGAGGGGAGGACAGATACGCAGTATTTT. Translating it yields CASSVEGRTDTQYF.

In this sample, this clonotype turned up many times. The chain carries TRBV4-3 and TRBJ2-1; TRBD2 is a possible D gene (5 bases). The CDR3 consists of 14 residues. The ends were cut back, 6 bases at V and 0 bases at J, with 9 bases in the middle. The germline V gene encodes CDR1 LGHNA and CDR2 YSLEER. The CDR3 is CASRRGRSYNEQFF. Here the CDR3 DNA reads TGCGCCAGCAGACGGGGTCGCTCCTACAATGAGCAGTTCTTC.

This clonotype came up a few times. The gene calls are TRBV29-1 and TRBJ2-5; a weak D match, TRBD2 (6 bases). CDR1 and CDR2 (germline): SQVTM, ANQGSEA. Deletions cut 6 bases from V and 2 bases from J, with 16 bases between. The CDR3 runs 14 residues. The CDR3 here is CSVRVSSVQETQYF. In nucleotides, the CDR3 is TGCAGCGTGCGAGTCTCTAGCGTACAAGAGACCCAGTACTTC. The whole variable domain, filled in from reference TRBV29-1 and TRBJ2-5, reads SAVISQKPSRDICQRGTSLTIQCQVDSQVTMMFWYRQQPGQSLTLIATANQGSEATYESGFVIDKFPISRPNLTFSTLTVSNMSPEDSSIYLCSVRVSSVQETQYFGPGTRLLVL.

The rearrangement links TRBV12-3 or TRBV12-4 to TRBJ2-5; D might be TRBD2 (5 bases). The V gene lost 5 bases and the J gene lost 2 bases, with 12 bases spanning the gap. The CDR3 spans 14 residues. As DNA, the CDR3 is TGTGCCAGCAGTGCGCTCGGACTGCAAGAGACCCAGTACTTC. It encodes CASSALGLQETQYF.

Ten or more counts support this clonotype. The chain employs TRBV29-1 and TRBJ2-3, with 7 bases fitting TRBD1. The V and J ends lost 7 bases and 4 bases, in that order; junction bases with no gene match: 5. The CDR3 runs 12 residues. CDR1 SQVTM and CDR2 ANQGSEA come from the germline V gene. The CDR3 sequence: CSARTGPDTQYF. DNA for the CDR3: TGCAGCGCCAGGACAGGCCCAGATACGCAGTATTTT.

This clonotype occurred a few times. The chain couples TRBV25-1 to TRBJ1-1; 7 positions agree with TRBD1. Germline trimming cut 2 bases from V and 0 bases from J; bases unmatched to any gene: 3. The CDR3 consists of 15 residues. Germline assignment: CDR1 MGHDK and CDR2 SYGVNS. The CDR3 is CASSEEQGMNTEAFF. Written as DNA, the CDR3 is TGTGCCAGCAGTGAAGAACAGGGGATGAACACTGAAGCTTTCTTT.

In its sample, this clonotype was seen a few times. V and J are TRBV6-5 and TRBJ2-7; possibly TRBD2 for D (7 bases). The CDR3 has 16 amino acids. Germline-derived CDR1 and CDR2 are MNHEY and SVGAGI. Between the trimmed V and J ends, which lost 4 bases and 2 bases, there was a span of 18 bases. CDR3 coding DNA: TGTGCCAGCAGTTTCCCCCGGGGGGCCGCTCCCTACGAGCAGTACTTC. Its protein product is CASSFPRGAAPYEQYF.

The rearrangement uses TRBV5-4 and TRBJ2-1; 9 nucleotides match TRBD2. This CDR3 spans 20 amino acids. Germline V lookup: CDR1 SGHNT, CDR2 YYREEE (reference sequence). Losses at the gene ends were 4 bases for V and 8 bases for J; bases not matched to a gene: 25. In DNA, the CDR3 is TGTGCCAGCAGCGGGCAGACGGGGGGAACAGTGCGGGAGGGAGGATATGAGCAGTTCTTC. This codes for CASSGQTGGTVREGGYEQFF.

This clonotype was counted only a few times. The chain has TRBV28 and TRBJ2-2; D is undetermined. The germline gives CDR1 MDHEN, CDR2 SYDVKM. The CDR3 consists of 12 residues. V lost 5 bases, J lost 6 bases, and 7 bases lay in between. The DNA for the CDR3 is TGTGCCAGCAGTCTCGACGCCGGGGAGCTGTTTTTT. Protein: CASSLDAGELFF. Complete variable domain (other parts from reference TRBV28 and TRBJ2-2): DVKVTQSSRYLVKRTGEKVFLECVQDMDHENMFWYRQDPGLGLRLIYFSYDVKMKEKGDIPEGYSVSREKKERFSLILESASTNQTSMYLCASSLDAGELFFGEGSRLTVL.

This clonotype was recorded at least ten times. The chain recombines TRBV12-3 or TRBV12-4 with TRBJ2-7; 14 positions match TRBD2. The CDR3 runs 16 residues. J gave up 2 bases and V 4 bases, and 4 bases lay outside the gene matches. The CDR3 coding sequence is TGTGCCAGCAGTTCCCAGACTAGCGGGGGGGCCTACGAGCAGTACTTC. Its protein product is CASSSQTSGGAYEQYF.

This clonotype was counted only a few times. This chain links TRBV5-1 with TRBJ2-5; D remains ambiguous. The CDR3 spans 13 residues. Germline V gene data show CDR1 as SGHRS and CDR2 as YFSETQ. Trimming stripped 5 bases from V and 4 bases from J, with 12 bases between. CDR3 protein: CASRERPPETQYF. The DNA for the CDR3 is TGCGCCAGCAGGGAACGGCCCCCAGAGACCCAGTACTTC.

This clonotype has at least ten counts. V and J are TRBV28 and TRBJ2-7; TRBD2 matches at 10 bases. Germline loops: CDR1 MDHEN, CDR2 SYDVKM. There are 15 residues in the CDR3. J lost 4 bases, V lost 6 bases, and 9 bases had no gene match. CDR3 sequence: CASSDPGLAPYEQYF. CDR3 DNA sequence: TGTGCCAGCAGCGACCCGGGACTAGCGCCTTACGAGCAGTACTTC. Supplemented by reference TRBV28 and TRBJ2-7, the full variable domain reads DVKVTQSSRYLVKRTGEKVFLECVQDMDHENMFWYRQDPGLGLRLIYFSYDVKMKEKGDIPEGYSVSREKKERFSLILESASTNQTSMYLCASSDPGLAPYEQYFGPGTRLTVT.

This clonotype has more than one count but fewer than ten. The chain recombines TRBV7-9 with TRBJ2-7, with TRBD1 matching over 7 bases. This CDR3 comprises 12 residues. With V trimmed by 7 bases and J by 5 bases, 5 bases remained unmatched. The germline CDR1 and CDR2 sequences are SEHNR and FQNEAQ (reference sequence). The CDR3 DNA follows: TGTGCCAGCAACGACAGGGCTAACGAGCAGTACTTC. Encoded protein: CASNDRANEQYF.